These 6 T cell receptor beta chains came from one sample sequenced in a study of cytomegalovirus exposure and HLA in healthy donors. The PCR employed 60 Vbeta primers together with 13 Jbeta primers. TCRdb's table, derived via immunoSEQ multiplex PCR, lists solely in-frame clones and lacks some. The sample contains 100,000 to 120,000 clones, roughly 15% of which appear only once. Sequencing input: PBMCs. These receptors were taken from a female donor in good health and CMV-seronegative.

This chain uses TRBV4-1 with TRBJ2-2; D remains ambiguous. The CDR3 loop spans 14 amino acids. V lost 2 bases to trimming and J lost 2 bases, with 6 bases between them. CDR1 and CDR2 (germline): MGHRA, YSYEKL. The DNA for the CDR3 is TGCGCCAGCAGCCAACAGGTTAACACCGGGGAGCTGTTTTTT. Its protein is CASSQQVNTGELFF.

The V gene is TRBV5-6, the J gene TRBJ2-5; 9 bases align to TRBD2. J lost 2 bases, V lost 1 base, and 6 bases had no gene match. The CDR3 spans 16 residues. CDR1 and CDR2 (germline): SGHDT, YYEEEE. The CDR3 protein is CASSLKWLAGQETQYF. The CDR3 DNA reads TGTGCCAGCAGCTTGAAGTGGCTAGCGGGGCAAGAGACCCAGTACTTC.

The V call is TRBV29-1, the J call TRBJ1-1; 11 bases fit TRBD1. This CDR3 spans 14 amino acids. The J segment lost 8 bases and the V segment lost 6 bases, leaving 11 bases of the junction unmatched. The V gene's germline CDR1 is SQVTM and CDR2 ANQGSEA. The CDR3 loop reads CSVHALDRGLEAFF. CDR3 DNA: TGCAGCGTGCATGCCCTGGACAGGGGGCTAGAAGCTTTCTTT.

This chain uses TRBV30 with TRBJ1-2; D possibly corresponds to TRBD1 (6 bases). Germline lookup yields CDR1 GTSNPN and CDR2 SVGIG (reference sequence). CDR3 length equals 14 residues. V lost 0 bases to trimming and J lost 4 bases, with 12 bases between them. The chain's CDR3 is CAWSVGASGYGYTF. The CDR3 region has the DNA TGTGCCTGGAGTGTGGGGGCCTCGGGCTATGGCTACACCTTC.

The genes are TRBV28 and TRBJ1-4; no clear D. Trimming cost V 5 bases and J 11 bases, with 15 bases left between them. The CDR3 length is 13 residues. Per the germline V gene, CDR1 is MDHEN and CDR2 is SYDVKM. This CDR3 is CASSVLTPTKLFF. CDR3 sequence (DNA): TGTGCCAGCAGTGTACTAACCCCTACCAAACTGTTTTTT.

This clone was detected only a few times. The chain is built from TRBV6-6 and TRBJ2-7, with D tentatively TRBD2 (6 bases). The germline CDR1 and CDR2 sequences are MNHNY and SVGAGI (reference sequence). The CDR3 has 16 residues. The V end was cut by 2 bases, the J end by 0 bases, with 14 bases between. CDR3 sequence reads: CASSYPPSASSYEQYF. The CDR3 DNA reads TGTGCCAGCAGTTACCCCCCTAGCGCTAGCTCCTACGAGCAGTACTTC.